This T cell receptor (beta chain) was identified during a study of cytomegalovirus exposure and HLA in healthy donors. Notes on the study in general: Listed as cytomegalovirus-associated were 164 TCR beta chains. Upon later analysis, TCR association rates were observed to vary by HLA locus, being highest for DRB1 and lowest for HLA-C.

Researchers ran the PCR with 60 Vbeta and 13 Jbeta primers. Produced via immunoSEQ multiplex PCR; TCRdb's table is partial and in-frame only. The sample has around 150,000 clones, about 72% seen once. Points on this clone: Its antigen remains unidentified.

This CDR3 region has 19 residues. Material: PBMCs. This TCR derives from a man aged 40-49 years in good health and CMV-seronegative. The V call is TRBV21-1, the J call TRBJ2-7; the table's D call of TRBD2 was not tested on the DNA. TRBV21-1 is listed as a pseudogene. The CDR3 is CASTPQETSGSANCYEQYF. CDR3 nucleotides: TGTGCCAGCACCCCCCAGGAAACTAGCGGGAGTGCGAATTGTTACGAGCAGTACTTC.